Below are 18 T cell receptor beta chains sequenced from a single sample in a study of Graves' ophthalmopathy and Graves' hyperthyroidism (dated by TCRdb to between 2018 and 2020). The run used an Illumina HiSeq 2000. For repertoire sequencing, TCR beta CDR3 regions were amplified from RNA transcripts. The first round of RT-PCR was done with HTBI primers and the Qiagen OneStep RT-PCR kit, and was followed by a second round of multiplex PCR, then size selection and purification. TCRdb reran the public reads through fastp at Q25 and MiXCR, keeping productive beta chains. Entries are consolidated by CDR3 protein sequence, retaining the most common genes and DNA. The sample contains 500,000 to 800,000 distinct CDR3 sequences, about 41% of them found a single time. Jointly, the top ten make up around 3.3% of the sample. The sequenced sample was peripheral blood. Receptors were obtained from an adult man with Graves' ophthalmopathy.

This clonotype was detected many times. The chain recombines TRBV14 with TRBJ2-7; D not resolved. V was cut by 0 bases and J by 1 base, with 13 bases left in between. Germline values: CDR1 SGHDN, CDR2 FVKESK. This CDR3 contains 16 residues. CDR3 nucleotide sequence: TGTGCCAGCAGCCAAGATCCCTCAGCAGGATCCTACGAGCAGTACTTC. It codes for CASSQDPSAGSYEQYF.

CDR3 residues: CASSDQLAGDGEAFF. The CDR3 region has the DNA TGTGCCAGCAGTGATCAACTAGCGGGAGACGGGGAGGCTTTCTTT. The V gene is TRBV2, the J gene TRBJ1-1, with D hard to call. The V gene's germline CDR1 is SNHLY and CDR2 FYNNEI. The CDR3 loop spans 15 amino acids. V was shortened by 3 bases and J by 11 bases, with 22 bases between the two germline ends. The full variable domain, its missing parts supplied by reference TRBV2 and TRBJ1-1, is EPEVTQTPSHQVTQMGQEVILRCVPISNHLYFYWYRQILGQKVEFLVSFYNNEISEKSEIFDDQFSVERPDGSNFTLKIRSTKLEDSAMYFCASSDQLAGDGEAFFGQGTRLTVV.

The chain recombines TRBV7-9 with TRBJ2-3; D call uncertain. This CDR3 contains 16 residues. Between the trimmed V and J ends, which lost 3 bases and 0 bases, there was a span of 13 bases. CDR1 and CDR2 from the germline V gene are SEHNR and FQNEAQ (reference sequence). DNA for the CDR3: TGTGCCAGCAGCTTTGTAATTGACGCTAGCACAGATACGCAGTATTTT. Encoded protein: CASSFVIDASTDTQYF.

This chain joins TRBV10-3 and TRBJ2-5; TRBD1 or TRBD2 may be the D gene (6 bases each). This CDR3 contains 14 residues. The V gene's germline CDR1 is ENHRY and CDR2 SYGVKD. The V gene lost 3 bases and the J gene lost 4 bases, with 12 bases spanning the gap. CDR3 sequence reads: CAISDIGGPETQYF. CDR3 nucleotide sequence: TGTGCCATCAGTGATATTGGGGGGCCAGAGACCCAGTACTTC.

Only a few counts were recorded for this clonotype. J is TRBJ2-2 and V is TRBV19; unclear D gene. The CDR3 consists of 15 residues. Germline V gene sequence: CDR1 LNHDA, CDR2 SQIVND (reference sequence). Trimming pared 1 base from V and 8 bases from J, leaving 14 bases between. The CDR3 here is CASSIGGVYSGELFF. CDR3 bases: TGTGCCAGTAGTATAGGCGGAGTTTATTCGGGGGAGCTGTTTTTT.

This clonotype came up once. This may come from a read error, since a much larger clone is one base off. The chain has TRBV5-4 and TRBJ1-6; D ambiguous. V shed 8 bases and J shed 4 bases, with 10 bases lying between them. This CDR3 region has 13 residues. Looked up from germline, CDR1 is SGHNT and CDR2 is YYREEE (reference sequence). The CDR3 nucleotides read TGTGCCAGTAGTCAGGCTTATAATTCACCCCTCCACTTT. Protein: CASSQAYNSPLHF.

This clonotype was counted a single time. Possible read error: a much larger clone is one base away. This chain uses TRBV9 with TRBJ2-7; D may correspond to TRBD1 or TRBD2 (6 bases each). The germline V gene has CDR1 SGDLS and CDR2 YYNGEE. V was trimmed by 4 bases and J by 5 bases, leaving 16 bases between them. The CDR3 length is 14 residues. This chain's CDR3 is CASSPRGEFHEQYF. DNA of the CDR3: TGTGCCAGCAGCCCTAGGGGGGAGTTCCACGAGCAGTACTTC. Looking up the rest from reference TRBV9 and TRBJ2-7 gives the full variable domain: DSGVTQTPKHLITATGQRVTLRCSPRSGDLSVYWYQQSLDQGLQFLIQYYNGEERAKGNILERFSAQQFPDLHSELNLSSLELGDSALYFCASSPRGEFHEQYFGPGTRLTVT.

CDR3 region: CSGDRGGQGGEKLFF. The CDR3 nucleotides are TGCAGCGGAGACAGGGGGGGCCAGGGCGGTGAAAAACTGTTTTTT. The chain joins TRBV29-1 to TRBJ1-4, with 9 positions matching TRBD1. Trimming at V came to 7 bases and at J to 7 bases, leaving 13 bases not matched to a gene. CDR1 and CDR2 (germline): SQVTM, ANQGSEA. This CDR3 comprises 15 residues.

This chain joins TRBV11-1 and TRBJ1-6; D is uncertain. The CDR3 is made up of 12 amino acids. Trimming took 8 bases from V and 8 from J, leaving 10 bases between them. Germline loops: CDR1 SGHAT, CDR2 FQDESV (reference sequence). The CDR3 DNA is TGTGCCAGCCGTACAGCCGATTCACCCCTCCACTTT. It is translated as CASRTADSPLHF.

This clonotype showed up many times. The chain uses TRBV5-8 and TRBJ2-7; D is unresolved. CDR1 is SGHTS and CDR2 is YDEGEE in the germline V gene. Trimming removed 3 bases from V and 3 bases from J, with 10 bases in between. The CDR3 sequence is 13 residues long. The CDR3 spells CASSSHPDYEQYF. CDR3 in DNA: TGTGCCAGCAGCTCCCACCCTGACTACGAGCAGTACTTC.

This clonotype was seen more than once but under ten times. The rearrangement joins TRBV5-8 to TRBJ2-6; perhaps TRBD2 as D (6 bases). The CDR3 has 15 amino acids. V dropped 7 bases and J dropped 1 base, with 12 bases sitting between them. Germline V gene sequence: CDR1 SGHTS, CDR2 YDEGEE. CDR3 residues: CASRARGSGANVLTF. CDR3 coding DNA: TGTGCCAGCCGCGCACGGGGGTCTGGGGCCAACGTCCTGACTTTC.

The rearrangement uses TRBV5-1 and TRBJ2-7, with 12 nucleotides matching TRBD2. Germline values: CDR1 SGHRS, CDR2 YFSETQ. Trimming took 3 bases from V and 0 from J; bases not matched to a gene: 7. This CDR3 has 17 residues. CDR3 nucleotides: TGCGCCAGCAGCTGGGGGACTAGCGGGCTCAGCTCCTACGAGCAGTACTTC. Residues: CASSWGTSGLSSYEQYF.

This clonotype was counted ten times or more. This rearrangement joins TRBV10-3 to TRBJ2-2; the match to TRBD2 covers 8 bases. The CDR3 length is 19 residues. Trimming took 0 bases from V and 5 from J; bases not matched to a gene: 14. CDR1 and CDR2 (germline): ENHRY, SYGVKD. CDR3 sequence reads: CAISESWRERERGTGELFF. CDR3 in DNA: TGTGCCATCAGTGAGTCGTGGAGGGAGCGGGAGAGAGGTACCGGGGAGCTGTTTTTT.

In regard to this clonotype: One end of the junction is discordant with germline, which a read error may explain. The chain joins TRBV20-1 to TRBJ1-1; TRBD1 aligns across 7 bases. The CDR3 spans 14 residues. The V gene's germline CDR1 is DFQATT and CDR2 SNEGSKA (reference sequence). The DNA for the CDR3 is TGCAGTGCTAGACAAAGACAGGGTAAAACTGAAGCTTCCTTT. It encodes CSARQRQGKTEASF.

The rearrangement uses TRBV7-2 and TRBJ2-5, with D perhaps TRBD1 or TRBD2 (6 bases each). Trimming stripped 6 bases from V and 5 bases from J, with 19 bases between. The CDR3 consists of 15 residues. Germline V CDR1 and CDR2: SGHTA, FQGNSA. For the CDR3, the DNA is TGTGCCAGCAGTACCCCGTGGGGGGCTAGGGAGACCCAGTACTTC. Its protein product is CASSTPWGARETQYF.

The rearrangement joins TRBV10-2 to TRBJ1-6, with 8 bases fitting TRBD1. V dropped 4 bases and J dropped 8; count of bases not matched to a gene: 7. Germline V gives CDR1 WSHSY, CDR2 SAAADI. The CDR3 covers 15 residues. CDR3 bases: TGCGCCAGCAGTGTCCGACAGGGGTATTATTCACCCCTCCACTTT. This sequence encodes CASSVRQGYYSPLHF.

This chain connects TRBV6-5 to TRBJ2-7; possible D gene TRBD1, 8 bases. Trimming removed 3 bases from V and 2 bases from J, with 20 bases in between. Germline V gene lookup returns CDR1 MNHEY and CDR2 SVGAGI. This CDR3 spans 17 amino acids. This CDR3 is CASSYSRGGTGAYEQYF. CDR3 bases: TGTGCCAGCAGTTATTCACGGGGAGGGACAGGAGCCTACGAGCAGTACTTC.

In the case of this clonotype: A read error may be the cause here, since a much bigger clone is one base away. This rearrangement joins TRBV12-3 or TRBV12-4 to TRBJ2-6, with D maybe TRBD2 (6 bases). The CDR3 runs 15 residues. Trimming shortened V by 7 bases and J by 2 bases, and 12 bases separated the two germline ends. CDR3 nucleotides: TGTGCCAGCAATCGGGAGAGCCCTGGGGCCAACGTCCTGACTTTC. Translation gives CASNRESPGANVLTF.